Listed below are T cell receptor beta chains from one sample, sequenced in a study of blood T cell repertoires in COVID-19. Measured with immunoSEQ multiplex PCR; TCRdb has only the in-frame clones, and not every one. The sample holds under 300,000 clones, about 88% seen once. Sequencing used peripheral blood. Receptors were obtained from a human donor with COVID-19, enrolled during active disease. The donor label of this sample is uncertain. CDR3s include the opening cysteine and the closing phenylalanine or tryptophan. D genes are given only for firm matches. Some rows mark clone size as missing; the rest say once, few, many or name a class of expanded clone.

CDR3 DNA	CDR3 protein	V gene	J gene	clone size	D gene
TGTGCCAGTAGCAGGAGGAACAGAGAAGCTTTCTTT	CASSRRNREAFF	TRBV19	TRBJ1-1	once	.
TGTGCCAGCTTGAGGGGGGAGACCCAGTACTTC	CASLRGETQYF	TRBV6-5	TRBJ2-5	.	.
TGTGCCATCAGTGAGTCGATACAGGGGGCGGGAGAGACCCAGTACTTC	CAISESIQGAGETQYF	TRBV10-3	TRBJ2-5	.	TRBD1
TGTGCCAGCAGTGATTCAGGCGGGGGTGAAAAACTGTTTTTT	CASSDSGGGEKLFF	TRBV6-1	TRBJ1-4	few	.
TGTGCCAGCCCCCGGCAGGGTCCGAACACCGGGGAGCTGTTTTTT	CASPRQGPNTGELFF	TRBV7-2	TRBJ2-2	.	.
TGCGCCAGCAGCTTGGCCGCGGGGGAAAACACTGAAGCTTTCTTT	CASSLAAGENTEAFF	TRBV5-1	TRBJ1-1	.	.
TGCGCCAGCAGTGAGAGGGTAGCGGGCTTCAATGAGCAGTTCTTC	CASSERVAGFNEQFF	TRBV10-2	TRBJ2-1	.	TRBD2
TGTGCCAGCAGCTTAGCGGGAGGGCCGGTAAGGTTCGGGGAGCTGTTTTTT	CASSLAGGPVRFGELFF	TRBV7-3	TRBJ2-2	.	TRBD2
TGTGCCGTCTACGCGGGACAGGGGGCCTCTGGGGCCAACGTCCTGACTTTC	CAVYAGQGASGANVLTF	TRBV27	TRBJ2-6	few	TRBD1
TGCAGCGTTGAAGTAAGGCTAGTCCGGGCTGAAGCTTTCTTT	CSVEVRLVRAEAFF	TRBV29-1	TRBJ1-1	.	.
TGTGCCAGCAGTAGCCCCCCCAGGACAGGGCAGAGCACAGATACGCAGTATTTT	CASSSPPRTGQSTDTQYF	TRBV2	TRBJ2-3	.	TRBD1
TGTGCCAGCAGACTACGAGGCACAGATACGCAGTATTTT	CASRLRGTDTQYF	TRBV5-8	TRBJ2-3	.	.
TGTGCCAGCAGCTTTTACGGCGGGCCCCGCAATCAGCCCCAGCATTTT	CASSFYGGPRNQPQHF	TRBV5-4	TRBJ1-5	.	.
TGTGCCTGGACGCGGGTTGGGCTAGGAAACACCATATATTTT	CAWTRVGLGNTIYF	TRBV30	TRBJ1-3	.	.
TGTGCCAGCAGCTTAGGAGGTGCAGGGTCCAACTATGGCTACACCTTC	CASSLGGAGSNYGYTF	TRBV7-2	TRBJ1-2	many	.
TGTGCCAGCAGCTTAGAGGCGGGATATAGCAATCAGCCCCAGCATTTT	CASSLEAGYSNQPQHF	TRBV7-8	TRBJ1-5	.	.
TGTGCCTGGAGTAAGGGCGGGGATAACTATGGCTACACCTTC	CAWSKGGDNYGYTF	TRBV30	TRBJ1-2	.	.
TGTGCCAGCTCACCCGGGGAGACCCAGTACTTC	CASSPGETQYF	TRBV18	TRBJ2-5	.	.
TGTGCCAGCAGTGTGCGACAGGGGGGTTCTGGAAACACCATATATTTT	CASSVRQGGSGNTIYF	TRBV2	TRBJ1-3	.	TRBD1
TGTGCCAGCAGCCCCGACTTTGCAACTAATGAAAAACTGTTTTTT	CASSPDFATNEKLFF	TRBV9	TRBJ1-4	.	.
TGTGCCAGCAGCTTAGACCCCGTCGGAGCTTTCTTT	CASSLDPVGAFF	TRBV11-2	TRBJ1-1	.	.
TGTGCCAGCAGCCATCGCGGACTAGCGGGAGGGCCCGGGGAGCTGTTTTTT	CASSHRGLAGGPGELFF	TRBV3-1/TRBV3-2	TRBJ2-2	.	TRBD2
TGTGCCAGCAGCTCCCCGGGCACAGATACGCAGTATTTT	CASSSPGTDTQYF	TRBV7-3	TRBJ2-3	.	.
TGTGCCAGCAGACCAGGACTCCCGGAAAAACTGTTTTTT	CASRPGLPEKLFF	TRBV28	TRBJ1-4	.	.
TGTGCCAGCACGACAGGGAGCTCTGGAAACACCATATATTTT	CASTTGSSGNTIYF	TRBV2	TRBJ1-3	.	TRBD1